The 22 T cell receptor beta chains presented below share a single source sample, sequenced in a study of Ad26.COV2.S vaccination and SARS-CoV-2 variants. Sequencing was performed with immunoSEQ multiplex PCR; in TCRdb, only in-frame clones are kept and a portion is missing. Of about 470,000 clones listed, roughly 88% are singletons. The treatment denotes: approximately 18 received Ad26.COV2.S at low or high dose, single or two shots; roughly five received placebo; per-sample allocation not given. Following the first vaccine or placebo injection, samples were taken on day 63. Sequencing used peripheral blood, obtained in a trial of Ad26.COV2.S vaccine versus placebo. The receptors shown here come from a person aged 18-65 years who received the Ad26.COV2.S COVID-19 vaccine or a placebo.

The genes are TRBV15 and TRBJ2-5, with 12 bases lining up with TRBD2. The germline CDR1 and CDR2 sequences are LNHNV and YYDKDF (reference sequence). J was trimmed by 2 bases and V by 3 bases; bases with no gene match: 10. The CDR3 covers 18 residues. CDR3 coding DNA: TGTGCCACCAGCAGGGAGACTAGCGGGAGCTATACGCAAGAGACCCAGTACTTC. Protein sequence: CATSRETSGSYTQETQYF.

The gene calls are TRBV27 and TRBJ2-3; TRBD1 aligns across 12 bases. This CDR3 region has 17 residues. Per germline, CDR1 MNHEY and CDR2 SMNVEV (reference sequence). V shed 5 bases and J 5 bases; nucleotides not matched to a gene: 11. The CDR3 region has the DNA TGTGCCAGCAGTAGGGGGGACAGGGGGCTATTTGGAGATACGCAGTATTTT. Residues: CASSRGDRGLFGDTQYF.

The CDR3 DNA is TGTGCCAGCAGCGCTGGGGGACGTCTCACCGAGCAGTACTTC. Translated, it gives CASSAGGRLTEQYF. This chain uses TRBV5-4 with TRBJ2-7, with D possibly called TRBD1 or TRBD2 (5 bases each). V lost 4 bases and J lost 6, with 17 bases in between. The germline gives CDR1 SGHNT, CDR2 YYREEE (reference sequence). This CDR3 is 14 amino acids long.

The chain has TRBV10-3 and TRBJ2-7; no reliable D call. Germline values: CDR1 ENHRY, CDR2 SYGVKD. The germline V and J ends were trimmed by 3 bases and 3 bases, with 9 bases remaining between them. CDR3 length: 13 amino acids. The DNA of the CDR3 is TGTGCCATCAGTGAAGGGAAAGTCTACGAGCAGTACTTC. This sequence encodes CAISEGKVYEQYF.

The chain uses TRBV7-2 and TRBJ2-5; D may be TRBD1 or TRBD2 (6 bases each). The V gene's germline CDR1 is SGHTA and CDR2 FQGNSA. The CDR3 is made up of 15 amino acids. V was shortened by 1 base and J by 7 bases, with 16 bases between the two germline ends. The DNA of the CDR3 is TGTGCCAGCAGCTTAGAGGTTCGGGGGCGCGGGACCCAGTACTTC. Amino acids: CASSLEVRGRGTQYF. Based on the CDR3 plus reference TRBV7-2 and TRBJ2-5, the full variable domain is GAGVSQSPSNKVTEKGKDVELRCDPISGHTALYWYRQSLGQGLEFLIYFQGNSAPDKSGLPSDRFSAERTGGSVSTLTIQRTQQEDSAVYLCASSLEVRGRGTQYFGPGTRLLVL.

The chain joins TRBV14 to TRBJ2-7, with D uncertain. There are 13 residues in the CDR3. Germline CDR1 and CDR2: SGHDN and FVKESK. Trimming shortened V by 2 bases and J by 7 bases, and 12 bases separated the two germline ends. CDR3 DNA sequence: TGTGCCAGCAGCCAATCCCCCACTGGTGAGCAGTACTTC. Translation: CASSQSPTGEQYF.

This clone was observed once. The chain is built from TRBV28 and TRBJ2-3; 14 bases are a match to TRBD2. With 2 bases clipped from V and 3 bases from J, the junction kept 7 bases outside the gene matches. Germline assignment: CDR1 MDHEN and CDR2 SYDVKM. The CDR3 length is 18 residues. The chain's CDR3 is CASSLLGTSGSLTDTQYF. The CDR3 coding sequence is TGTGCCAGCAGTTTACTCGGGACTAGCGGGAGTTTAACAGATACGCAGTATTTT.

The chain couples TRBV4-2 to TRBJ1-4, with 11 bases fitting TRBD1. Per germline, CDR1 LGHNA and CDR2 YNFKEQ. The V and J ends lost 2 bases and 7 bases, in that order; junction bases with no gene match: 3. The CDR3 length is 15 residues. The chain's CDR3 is CASSQPGTGGEKLFF. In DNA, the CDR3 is TGTGCCAGCAGCCAACCCGGGACAGGGGGTGAAAAACTGTTTTTT.

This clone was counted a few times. In DNA form, the CDR3 reads TGTGCCAGCAGTTTCTATCTAAAAAAAACAGGGTCTAAGGCGAACACCGGGGAGCTGTTTTTT. Residues: CASSFYLKKTGSKANTGELFF. The genes are TRBV6-2 or TRBV6-3 and TRBJ2-2; D might be TRBD1 (6 bases). V was pared by 4 bases and J by 0 bases, with 27 bases between. This CDR3 has 21 residues. Germline CDR1 reads MNHEY; CDR2 reads SVGEGT.

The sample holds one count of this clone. The CDR3 reads CASSPGTGYNNEQFF. The DNA of the CDR3 is TGTGCCAGCAGTCCCGGGACAGGGTATAACAATGAGCAGTTCTTC. The chain couples TRBV27 to TRBJ2-1; 9 positions agree with TRBD1. Unmatched junction bases numbered 7, after V lost 5 bases and J lost 5 bases. Germline CDR1 and CDR2: MNHEY and SMNVEV (reference sequence). The CDR3 consists of 15 residues.

In nucleotides, the CDR3 is TGCGCCAGCAGTGATACGGACAGGGGAGTAGGAGAGACCCAGTACTTC. It translates to CASSDTDRGVGETQYF. J is TRBJ2-5 and V is TRBV10-2; 9 nucleotides agree with TRBD1. The V gene's germline CDR1 is WSHSY and CDR2 SAAADI. The V and J ends lost 3 bases and 4 bases, in that order; junction bases with no gene match: 9. CDR3 length equals 16 residues.

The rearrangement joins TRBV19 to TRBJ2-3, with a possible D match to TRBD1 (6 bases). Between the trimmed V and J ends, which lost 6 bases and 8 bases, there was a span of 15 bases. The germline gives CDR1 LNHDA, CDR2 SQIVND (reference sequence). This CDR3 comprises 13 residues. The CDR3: CASSPGAQSTQYF. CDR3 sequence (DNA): TGTGCCAGTAGCCCAGGGGCACAGAGTACGCAGTATTTT.

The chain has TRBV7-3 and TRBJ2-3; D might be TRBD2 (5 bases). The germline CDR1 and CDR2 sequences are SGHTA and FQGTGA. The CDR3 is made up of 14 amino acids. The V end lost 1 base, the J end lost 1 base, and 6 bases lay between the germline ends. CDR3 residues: CASSLSSGTDTQYF. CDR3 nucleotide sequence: TGTGCCAGCAGCTTAAGTAGCGGCACAGATACGCAGTATTTT.

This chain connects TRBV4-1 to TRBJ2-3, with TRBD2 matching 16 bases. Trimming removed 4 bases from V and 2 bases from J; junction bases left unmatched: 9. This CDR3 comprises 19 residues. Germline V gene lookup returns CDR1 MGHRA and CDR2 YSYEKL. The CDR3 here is CASSRHPGLAGGPTDTQYF. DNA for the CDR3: TGCGCCAGCAGCCGCCATCCGGGACTAGCGGGGGGGCCCACAGATACGCAGTATTTT.

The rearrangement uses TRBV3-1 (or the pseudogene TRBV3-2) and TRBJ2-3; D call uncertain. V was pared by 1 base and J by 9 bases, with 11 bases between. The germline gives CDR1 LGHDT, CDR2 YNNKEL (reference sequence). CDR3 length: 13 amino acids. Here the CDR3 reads CASSQGVVDTQYF. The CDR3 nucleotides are TGTGCCAGCAGCCAAGGAGTAGTTGACACGCAGTATTTT.

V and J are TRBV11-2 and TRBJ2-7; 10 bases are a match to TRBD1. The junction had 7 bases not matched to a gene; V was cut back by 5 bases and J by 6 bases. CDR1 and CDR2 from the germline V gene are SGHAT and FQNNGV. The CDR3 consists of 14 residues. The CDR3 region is CASSPTRTGGEQYF. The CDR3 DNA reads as TGTGCCAGCAGCCCGACCCGGACAGGGGGCGAGCAGTACTTC.

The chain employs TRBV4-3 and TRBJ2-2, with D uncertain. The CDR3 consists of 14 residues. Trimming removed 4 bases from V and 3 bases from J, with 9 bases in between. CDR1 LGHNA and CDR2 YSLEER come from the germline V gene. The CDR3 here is CASSRNGDTGELFF. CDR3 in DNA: TGCGCCAGCAGCCGGAATGGGGACACCGGGGAGCTGTTTTTT.

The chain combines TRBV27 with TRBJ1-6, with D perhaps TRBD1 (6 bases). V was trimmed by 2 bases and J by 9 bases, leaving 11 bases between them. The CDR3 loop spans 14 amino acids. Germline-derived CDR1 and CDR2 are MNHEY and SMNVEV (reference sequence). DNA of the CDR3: TGTGCCAGCAGTTTAAAGGCAGGGGTTTCACCCCTCCACTTT. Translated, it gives CASSLKAGVSPLHF.

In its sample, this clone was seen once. This CDR3 reads CASSSPGLAGGQRAGTQYF. The CDR3 DNA follows: TGTGCCAGCAGCTCGCCCGGACTAGCGGGAGGCCAACGGGCAGGGACCCAGTACTTC. The chain recombines TRBV11-2 with TRBJ2-5, with 14 bases that match TRBD2. Germline V gives CDR1 SGHAT, CDR2 FQNNGV. Losses at the gene ends were 4 bases for V and 7 bases for J; bases not matched to a gene: 17. The CDR3 consists of 19 residues.

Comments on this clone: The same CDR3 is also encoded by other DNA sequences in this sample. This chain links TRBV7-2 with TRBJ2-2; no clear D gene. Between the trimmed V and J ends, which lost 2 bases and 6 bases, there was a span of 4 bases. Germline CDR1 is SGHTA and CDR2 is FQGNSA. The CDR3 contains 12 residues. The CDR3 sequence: CASSLSAGELFF. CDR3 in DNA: TGTGCCAGCAGCTTAAGCGCCGGGGAGCTGTTTTTT.

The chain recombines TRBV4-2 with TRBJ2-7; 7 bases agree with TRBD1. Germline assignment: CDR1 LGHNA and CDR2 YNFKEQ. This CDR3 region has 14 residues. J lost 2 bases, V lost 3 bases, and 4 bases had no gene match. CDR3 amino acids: CASSHGQVAYEQYF. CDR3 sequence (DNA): TGTGCCAGCAGCCATGGACAGGTGGCCTACGAGCAGTACTTC.

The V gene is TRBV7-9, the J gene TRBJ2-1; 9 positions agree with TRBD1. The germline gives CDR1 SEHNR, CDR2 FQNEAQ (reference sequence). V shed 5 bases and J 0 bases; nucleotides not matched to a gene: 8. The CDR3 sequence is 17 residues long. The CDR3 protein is CASSPGQGTRSYNEQFF. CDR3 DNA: TGTGCCAGCAGCCCAGGACAGGGGACCCGCTCCTACAATGAGCAGTTCTTC.